Listed below are T cell receptor beta chains from one sample, sequenced in a study of cytomegalovirus exposure and HLA in healthy donors. The method was immunoSEQ multiplex PCR; TCRdb's version includes in-frame clones alone and lacks a portion of them. This sample has some 70,000 clones, with around nine tenths found just once. Specimen: PBMCs. These receptors were collected from a woman under 30 in good health and CMV-seronegative. CDR3s include the opening cysteine and the closing phenylalanine or tryptophan. The D gene is left open where the match is weak. A clone size is listed for some rows: how often the clone was seen (once, few, many), or a class if it is expanded.

CSVRLQGNTEAFF | TGCAGCGTTCGACTACAGGGGAACACTGAAGCTTTCTTT | TRBV29-1 | NA | NA | TRBJ1-1
CASSLSAGTEAFF | TGTGCCAGCAGCTTGTCCGCGGGCACTGAAGCTTTCTTT | TRBV7-2 | NA | NA | TRBJ1-1
CATSKTSGTYNEQFF | TGTGCCACCAGCAAAACTAGCGGGACCTACAATGAGCAGTTCTTC | TRBV15 | NA | TRBD2 | TRBJ2-1
CASSLDRQGTYEQYF | TGTGCCAGCAGCTTAGATAGACAGGGAACCTACGAGCAGTACTTC | TRBV7-2 | NA | TRBD1 | TRBJ2-7
CASSYAGGQETQYF | TGCGCCAGCAGCTATGCAGGAGGACAAGAGACCCAGTACTTC | TRBV5-1 | NA | NA | TRBJ2-5
CASSKAPATNEKLFF | TGCGCCAGCAGCAAAGCCCCAGCAACTAATGAAAAACTGTTTTTT | TRBV4-3 | NA | NA | TRBJ1-4
CASSLQRGITDTQYF | TGTGCCAGCAGCTTACAGCGGGGGATCACAGATACGCAGTATTTT | TRBV7-2 | NA | TRBD2 | TRBJ2-3
CASTRDRGTEAFF | TGTGCCAGCACCAGGGACAGGGGCACTGAAGCTTTCTTT | TRBV6-6 | NA | TRBD1 | TRBJ1-1
CASTRLAGRYEQYF | TGTGCCAGCACCCGACTAGCGGGAAGATACGAGCAGTACTTC | TRBV6-6 | NA | TRBD2 | TRBJ2-7
CAWSVRAGLEAFF | TGTGCCTGGAGTGTACGGGCGGGTTTGGAAGCTTTCTTT | TRBV30 | NA | NA | TRBJ1-1
CASSTTGALNSPLHF | TGTGCCAGCAGCACGACAGGGGCTCTAAATTCACCCCTCCACTTT | TRBV9 | NA | TRBD1 | TRBJ1-6
CASSSRGATNEKLFF | TGTGCCAGCAGCTCCCGAGGAGCAACTAATGAAAAACTGTTTTTT | TRBV7-8 | many | NA | TRBJ1-4
CASSLRGARLGPEEYETQYF | TGCGCCAGCAGCTTGCGGGGGGCCCGGTTGGGGCCAGAGGAGTATGAGACCCAGTACTTC | TRBV5-1 | NA | NA | TRBJ2-5
CASREAGLYNEQFF | TGTGCCAGCAGGGAAGCGGGACTGTACAATGAGCAGTTCTTC | TRBV28 | NA | TRBD2 | TRBJ2-1